Below are 25 T cell receptor beta chains sequenced from a single sample in a study of T cell clones after liver transplantation. Data came from immunoSEQ multiplex PCR; TCRdb stores just in-frame clones and leaves some out. The table lists roughly 100,000 clones, 75% to 90% of them singletons. This sample comprised CD4+ T cells from blood, obtained before liver transplant. These receptors were taken from a human donor who received a liver transplant.

V is TRBV5-6 and J is TRBJ1-4; D gene unclear. The CDR3 is 13 residues long. Trimming cost V 7 bases and J 3 bases, with 10 bases left between them. The germline CDR1 and CDR2 sequences are SGHDT and YYEEEE. The CDR3 region has the DNA TGTGCCAGCGGGGATCGTGCTAATGAAAAACTGTTTTTT. Its translation is CASGDRANEKLFF.

This clone was picked up a small number of times. The chain has TRBV5-8 and TRBJ2-7, with D possibly TRBD2 on 5 matching bases. Trimming cost V 4 bases and J 0 bases, with 14 bases left between them. Germline CDR1 SGHTS, CDR2 YDEGEE. CDR3 size: 15 residues. CDR3 DNA: TGTGCCAGCAGCAACCCCGGAGGTTTCTCCTACGAGCAGTACTTC. It translates to CASSNPGGFSYEQYF.

As DNA, the CDR3 is TGCGCCAGCAGCTTCCAGGGAGCTACGCAGTATTTT. As protein: CASSFQGATQYF. The chain recombines TRBV5-1 with TRBJ2-3, with D perhaps being TRBD1 or TRBD2 (5 bases each). This CDR3 has 12 amino acids. CDR1 and CDR2 (germline): SGHRS, YFSETQ. Deletions cut 2 bases from V and 8 bases from J, with 9 bases between.

This clone was found once. Here the CDR3 DNA reads TGTGCCAGCAGCTTAGATGGCCTACTGGGTGGCTACACCTTC. Translating gives CASSLDGLLGGYTF. The rearrangement joins TRBV7-8 to TRBJ1-2; no clear D gene. The CDR3 totals 14 residues. The ends were cut back, 1 base at V and 7 bases at J, with 13 bases in the middle. In germline, CDR1 is SGHVS, CDR2 FQNEAQ.

The rearrangement joins TRBV27 to TRBJ2-1, with TRBD2 matching 8 bases. Germline V CDR1 and CDR2: MNHEY, SMNVEV (reference sequence). The CDR3 length is 15 residues. With V trimmed by 7 bases and J by 1 base, 6 bases remained unmatched. The CDR3 nucleotides read TGTGCCAGCAAACCGGGAGGGTGGTCCTACAATGAGCAGTTCTTC. Translated: CASKPGGWSYNEQFF.

This clone was recorded only once. V gene TRBV15 combines with J gene TRBJ2-3; 12 positions match TRBD2. This CDR3 comprises 16 residues. Germline V gives CDR1 LNHNV, CDR2 YYDKDF (reference sequence). J gave up 2 bases and V 1 base, and 1 base lay outside the gene matches. The CDR3 is CATSRGTSGNTDTQYF. In nucleotides, the CDR3 is TGTGCCACCAGCAGAGGGACTAGCGGGAACACAGATACGCAGTATTTT.

The gene calls are TRBV10-1 and TRBJ2-7, with D tentatively TRBD1 (5 bases). This CDR3 is 14 amino acids long. Trimming removed 2 bases at V and 0 bases at J, with 8 bases between. The germline CDR1 and CDR2 sequences are WNHNN and SYGVQD (reference sequence). The CDR3 coding sequence is TGCGCCAGCAGTGAGGGACATATCTCCTACGAGCAGTACTTC. Its protein is CASSEGHISYEQYF.

This clone has ten or more counts. The chain has TRBV6-1 and TRBJ2-7; D gene unclear. V was trimmed by 6 bases and J by 3 bases, leaving 18 bases between them. The CDR3 has 15 residues. Germline assignment: CDR1 MNHNS and CDR2 SASEGT. This CDR3 is CASSTVPGAVYEQYF. CDR3 nucleotides: TGTGCCAGCAGCACTGTTCCGGGTGCTGTCTACGAGCAGTACTTC.

The rearrangement links TRBV19 to TRBJ2-7; 8 positions match TRBD1. The CDR3 runs to 13 residues. Germline loops: CDR1 LNHDA, CDR2 SQIVND (reference sequence). The J segment lost 8 bases and the V segment lost 8 bases, leaving 11 bases of the junction unmatched. CDR3 bases: TGTGCCAGTTCAGCCGGGACAGGCGGCAAGCAGTACTTC. It translates to CASSAGTGGKQYF.

The chain links TRBV28 to TRBJ1-4; D gene ambiguous. V was trimmed by 4 bases and J by 8 bases, leaving 5 bases between them. Germline V gene sequence: CDR1 MDHEN, CDR2 SYDVKM. The CDR3 has 11 residues. The chain's CDR3 is CASSSREKLFF. In DNA, the CDR3 is TGTGCCAGCAGTTCCCGGGAAAAACTGTTTTTT.

The chain couples TRBV6-1 to TRBJ1-2; no definite D call. V lost 2 bases and J 6 bases, leaving 13 bases between the germline ends. The CDR3 contains 14 residues. Germline CDR1 reads MNHNS; CDR2 reads SASEGT. For the CDR3, the DNA is TGTGCCAGCAGTGAACCAGGTGGTTCTAATGGCTACACCTTC. Protein: CASSEPGGSNGYTF.

V and J are TRBV5-1 and TRBJ2-5, with D possibly matching TRBD2 (6 bases). Trimming shortened V by 1 base and J by 5 bases, and 15 bases separated the two germline ends. Germline CDR1 reads SGHRS; CDR2 reads YFSETQ. This CDR3 comprises 15 residues. The CDR3 is CASSLSGPLRETQYF. As DNA, the CDR3 is TGCGCCAGCAGCTTGAGCGGGCCCCTGCGGGAGACCCAGTACTTC.

This clone was recorded only once. The J gene is TRBJ2-1, the V gene TRBV2; D remains unclear. The V and J ends lost 2 bases and 0 bases respectively, with 11 bases between them. This CDR3 spans 16 amino acids. Germline CDR1 reads SNHLY; CDR2 reads FYNNEI. CDR3 nucleotide sequence: TGTGCCAGCAGTGAATTTGCGTCGAGCTCCTACAATGAGCAGTTCTTC. Amino acid sequence: CASSEFASSSYNEQFF.

This clone was recorded once. This chain connects TRBV5-8 to TRBJ2-1; no firm D call. CDR1 SGHTS and CDR2 YDEGEE come from the germline V gene. V was shortened by 0 bases and J by 0 bases, with 7 bases between the two germline ends. The CDR3 extends over 15 amino acids. The CDR3 nucleotides read TGTGCCAGCAGCTTGGAGGCTAGCTCCTACAATGAGCAGTTCTTC. Amino acid sequence: CASSLEASSYNEQFF.

The chain carries TRBV9 and TRBJ1-1, with unresolved D. Germline V lookup: CDR1 SGDLS, CDR2 YYNGEE. Trimming stripped 0 bases from V and 6 bases from J, with 9 bases between. The CDR3 length is 13 residues. The CDR3 reads CASSVVRVSEAFF. Here the CDR3 DNA reads TGTGCCAGCAGCGTAGTTCGGGTGTCTGAAGCTTTCTTT.

The chain recombines TRBV5-1 with TRBJ1-1; TRBD1 aligns across 9 bases. The V and J ends lost 4 bases and 2 bases, in that order; junction bases with no gene match: 9. The germline V gene has CDR1 SGHRS and CDR2 YFSETQ. This CDR3 is built from 16 residues. The CDR3 here is CASSRQGDLVNTEAFF. CDR3 nucleotide sequence: TGCGCCAGCAGCCGACAGGGGGATTTAGTTAACACTGAAGCTTTCTTT.

The chain couples TRBV18 to TRBJ2-2, with TRBD1 identical over 10 bases. The CDR3 covers 15 residues. CDR1 KGHSH and CDR2 LQKENI come from the germline V gene. V lost 5 bases to trimming and J lost 4 bases; unmatched junction nucleotides: 4. CDR3 sequence: CASSADRGFTGELFF. The CDR3 nucleotides are TGTGCCAGCTCAGCGGACAGGGGGTTCACCGGGGAGCTGTTTTTT.

This rearrangement joins TRBV7-9 to TRBJ2-1, with TRBD2 as a possible D gene (6 bases). Trimming removed 6 bases from V and 8 bases from J, with 23 bases in between. The CDR3 consists of 16 residues. Looked up from germline, CDR1 is SEHNR and CDR2 is FQNEAQ (reference sequence). DNA of the CDR3: TGTGCCAGCAGAAAAACTCAGACTAGATCGATTTATGAGCAGTTCTTC. Translating it yields CASRKTQTRSIYEQFF.

The chain employs TRBV5-8 and TRBJ2-5; no clear D. Germline loops: CDR1 SGHTS, CDR2 YDEGEE. Trimming took 2 bases from V and 4 from J, leaving 9 bases between them. The CDR3 runs 13 residues. The CDR3 loop is CASSFYSSETQYF. The CDR3 DNA reads as TGTGCCAGCAGCTTCTACTCGTCAGAGACCCAGTACTTC. Drawing the rest from reference TRBV5-8 and TRBJ2-5, the complete variable domain is EAGVTQSPTHLIKTRGQQATLRCSPISGHTSVYWYQQALGLGLQFLLWYDEGEERNRGNFPPRFSGRQFPNYSSELNVNALELEDSALYLCASSFYSSETQYFGPGTRLLVL.

The chain employs TRBV11-2 and TRBJ2-5; 9 bases match TRBD1. Per the germline V gene, CDR1 is SGHAT and CDR2 is FQNNGV. The length of the CDR3 is 13 residues. The ends lost 5 bases at V and 4 bases at J; junction bases unmatched: 2. The CDR3 is CASSRDRAETQYF. In DNA, the CDR3 is TGTGCCAGCAGCCGGGACAGGGCAGAGACCCAGTACTTC.

The rearrangement links TRBV6-6 to TRBJ1-1, with 12 bases identical to TRBD1. The CDR3 covers 16 residues. The germline CDR1 and CDR2 sequences are MNHNY and SVGAGI (reference sequence). V shed 6 bases and J 3 bases; nucleotides not matched to a gene: 8. The CDR3, as DNA: TGTGCCAGCAGAAAAGGGACAGGGGGCTTGTACACTGAAGCTTTCTTT. This translates into CASRKGTGGLYTEAFF.

This clone has more than one count but fewer than ten. J is TRBJ2-2 and V is TRBV18; D is unclear. Looked up from germline, CDR1 is KGHSH and CDR2 is LQKENI. The CDR3 sequence is 15 residues long. Trimming removed 6 bases from V and 5 bases from J, with 16 bases in between. The CDR3 DNA reads TGTGCCAGCTCCCCCTCGGTCAGTGGAACCGGGGAGCTGTTTTTT. Its translation is CASSPSVSGTGELFF.

The gene calls are TRBV27 and TRBJ1-4, with a weak D call TRBD1 (5 bases). Trimming stripped 3 bases from V and 8 bases from J, with 19 bases between. Germline V lookup: CDR1 MNHEY, CDR2 SMNVEV (reference sequence). The CDR3 runs 16 residues. The CDR3 sequence is CASSFSAPRRGEKLFF. The CDR3 DNA follows: TGTGCCAGCAGTTTCTCCGCGCCGAGACGGGGGGAAAAACTGTTTTTT.

The chain couples TRBV10-1 to TRBJ2-5, with D possibly being TRBD1 or TRBD2 (5 bases each). CDR1 and CDR2 from the germline V gene are WNHNN and SYGVQD (reference sequence). V lost 7 bases, J lost 3 bases, and 27 bases lay in between. The CDR3 is 18 amino acids. The CDR3: CASTVIPGTCIREETQYF. In DNA form, the CDR3 reads TGCGCCAGCACTGTGATTCCCGGGACCTGCATTAGGGAAGAGACCCAGTACTTC.

The V and J genes are TRBV5-1 and TRBJ1-4, with 8 bases that match TRBD1. J gave up 7 bases and V 3 bases, and 5 bases lay outside the gene matches. The CDR3 sequence is 14 residues long. CDR1 SGHRS and CDR2 YFSETQ come from the germline V gene. The chain's CDR3 is CASSSGQGGEKLFF. The CDR3, as DNA: TGCGCCAGCAGCTCCGGACAGGGAGGTGAAAAACTGTTTTTT.